The T cell receptor beta chain described here comes from a study of OX40 agonist ivuxolimab in advanced cancers. Study-wide points: Individuals who were partial responders at 0.1-3.0 mg/kg had clonal expansion that ranked among the lowest.

In this sample, this clone turned up once. The target antigen is unknown. Produced via immunoSEQ multiplex PCR; TCRdb's table is partial and in-frame only. The data show tens of thousands of clones, about 89% seen once. This CDR3 region has 11 residues. Trimming stripped 1 base from V and 10 bases from J, with 5 bases between. Germline CDR1 and CDR2: SEHNR and FQNEAQ (reference sequence). This sequence originates from an adult with an advanced solid tumor such as melanoma, head and neck, liver or kidney cancer. The sequencing here drew on CD4+ or CD8+ T cells sorted from blood, taken in a trial of the OX40 agonist ivuxolimab. V is TRBV7-9 and J is TRBJ2-1; D unclear. The CDR3 is CASSLDPEQFF. The CDR3 DNA is TGTGCCAGCAGCTTAGACCCGGAGCAGTTCTTC.